This T cell receptor (beta chain) was sequenced in a study of STAT3 mutations in large granular lymphocyte leukemia (dated by TCRdb to the late 2010s). With respect to the entire study: Canonical activating STAT3 mutations were detected in roughly half of the longitudinally sequenced T-LGLL patients. Over half of the T-LGLL patients were given one or more immunosuppressive therapy regimens, and roughly 37% of the treated patients had a hematologic response. To reconstruct clonal hierarchy and dynamics, serial deep sequencing of TCRbeta CDR3 and STAT3 was performed in patients with T-cell large granular lymphocyte leukemia. Fewer than 20 representative T-LGLL cases were selected from an initial cohort of a few hundred LGL patients for longitudinal TCRbeta and STAT3 sequencing. As controls within the study, a couple of patients with natural killer LGL leukemia were also sequenced longitudinally. On average, sequencing was done at approximately 4.2 time points per patient, with the number of samplings ranging from 2 to 8. The paper's findings and limits, for the study overall: In 6 of 18 patients, TCR clonotype switching occurred after therapy, and every newly emerging clone was STAT3 wild type. At least one immunodominant TCRbeta clonotype was present in every T-LGLL patient, and multiple immunodominant subclonotypes appeared in about half of the T-LGLL patients. Because codominant clonotypes persisted in some patients, a small but highly pathogenic clone may have been missed. The burden of the dominant TCR clone was higher than the STAT3 mutant burden in several patients, which suggests that the STAT3 mutation arose secondarily inside a clone that had already expanded. Because no samples were available when a clone first appeared, clonal expansion was inferred from samplings taken at other points. Linking therapy response to changes in TCR clonal burden was complicated by variable intervals between samplings and by differing treatment regimens.

An Illumina MiSeq was used to sequence the TCRbeta libraries, yielding an average of roughly 41,000 productive templates per sample. The immunoSEQ assay, which uses multiplex PCR amplification, was used to generate TCRbeta CDR3 libraries. The paper's processing steps were these. Repertoire diversity was calculated as previously defined, and values close to 0 indicated extremely monoclonal samples. As stored in TCRdb, this immuneACCESS dataset retains in-frame rearrangements with V and J assigned. A fraction of the clones does not appear; measured against another copy, unresolved V genes explain less than half of the discrepancy, and the remainder lacks a known reason. V and J calls and clone size are those listed in that table; D and trimming were worked out from the DNA. Within this sample are 15,000 or so clones, with around nine tenths of them counted one time only. The top ten constitute roughly 9% of the sample.

The CDR3 runs 14 residues from the cysteine to the phenylalanine. Kept here is only the CDR3 DNA, which spans 42 bases and is read in frame from base 1. V loses 0 bases of germline sequence and J loses 0 bases, and the interval between the two ends is 5 bases. CDR1 and CDR2 (SEHNR, FQNEAQ) derive from the germline V gene (reference sequence). The same DNA, extracted from blood mononuclear cells, served for both TCR sequencing and STAT3 sequencing. About this clone: Its antigen is unknown. No qualities accompany the bases; no much larger clone lies one base away.

In this chain, TRBV7-9 is recombined with TRBJ1-2; no D gene is confidently identified. The source is a woman between 50 and 59 years old with T-cell large granular lymphocyte leukemia. Some clones in this sample may be carry-over from other donors' samples. The age is the age at diagnosis. The sequencing sample was made of peripheral blood mononuclear cells. The CDR3 protein is CASSLAGTNYGYTF. The DNA sequence follows: TGTGCCAGCAGCTTAGCCGGGACTAACTATGGCTACACCTTC. The reference TRBV7-9 and TRBJ1-2 proteins fill in what lies around the CDR3, so the full variable domain reads DTGVSQNPRHKITKRGQNVTFRCDPISEHNRLYWYRQTLGQGPEFLTYFQNEAQLEKSRLLSDRFSAERPKGSFSTLEIQRTEQGDSAMYLCASSLAGTNYGYTFGSGTRLTVV.